A single sample is the source of the 15 T cell receptor beta chains below, sequenced in a study of blood T cell repertoires in COVID-19. The data were produced by immunoSEQ multiplex PCR, yet TCRdb's version contains in-frame clones alone and is incomplete. The repertoire holds about 480,000 clones, with roughly 89% as singletons. Sequenced input: peripheral blood. These receptors came from a man aged 18 to 29 with COVID-19, enrolled during active disease.

V usage is TRBV11-3 and J usage is TRBJ2-7; 7 bases line up with TRBD1. V shed 5 bases, J shed 3 bases, and the junction held 4 bases outside the gene matches. The CDR3 has 13 amino acids. Germline loops: CDR1 SGHNT, CDR2 YENEEA. CDR3 protein: CASSHRGNYEQYF. The CDR3 DNA is TGTGCCAGCAGCCACAGGGGTAACTACGAGCAGTACTTC.

The J gene is TRBJ2-3, the V gene TRBV7-8; a possible D gene is TRBD2 (6 bases). The CDR3 contains 15 residues. From germline, CDR1 is SGHVS and CDR2 FQNEAQ. V was clipped by 5 bases and J by 0 bases, with 12 bases between them. In nucleotides, the CDR3 is TGTGCCAGCAGCCCGCGGGGAGCTAGCACAGATACGCAGTATTTT. Its protein product is CASSPRGASTDTQYF.

This chain connects TRBV5-4 to TRBJ2-7; TRBD2 might be the D (5 bases). The CDR3 has 15 residues. Germline CDR1 and CDR2: SGHNT and YYREEE (reference sequence). The V gene lost 4 bases and the J gene lost 0 bases, with 14 bases spanning the gap. The CDR3 nucleotides read TGTGCCAGCAGCAACGGACTGTTAAGCTCCTACGAGCAGTACTTC. This translates into CASSNGLLSSYEQYF. Based on the CDR3 plus reference TRBV5-4 and TRBJ2-7, the full variable domain is ETGVTQSPTHLIKTRGQQVTLRCSSQSGHNTVSWYQQALGQGPQFIFQYYREEENGRGNFPPRFSGLQFPNYSSELNVNALELDDSALYLCASSNGLLSSYEQYFGPGTRLTVT.

This chain uses TRBV19 with TRBJ1-1; D gene uncertain. Trimming removed 4 bases at V and 4 bases at J, with 10 bases between. The CDR3 spans 13 residues. CDR1 is LNHDA, CDR2 SQIVND, per germline (reference sequence). This chain's CDR3 is CASSKAVGTEAFF. The CDR3, as DNA: TGTGCCAGTAGTAAGGCGGTTGGCACTGAAGCTTTCTTT.

The chain couples TRBV5-5 to TRBJ2-2; TRBD2 matches 10 bases. The CDR3 consists of 16 residues. CDR1 SGHKS and CDR2 YYEKEE come from the germline V gene (reference sequence). V lost 0 bases and J lost 7; bases outside the gene matches: 6. Written as DNA, the CDR3 is TGTGCCAGCAGCTTGGCAGCGGGAGGGCCCAGCGGGGAGCTGTTTTTT. It codes for CASSLAAGGPSGELFF.

This clone was seen only once. The V call is TRBV19, the J call TRBJ1-5, with D possibly TRBD1 on 5 matching bases. The CDR3 spans 13 residues. Trimming shortened V by 7 bases and J by 5 bases, and 12 bases separated the two germline ends. Germline CDR1 and CDR2: LNHDA and SQIVND (reference sequence). CDR3 in DNA: TGTGCCAGTACCGGCCGGGACTATCAGCCCCAGCATTTT. This translates into CASTGRDYQPQHF.

V and J are TRBV19 and TRBJ2-5; a weak D match, TRBD2 (5 bases). The V end lost 5 bases, the J end lost 5 bases, and 12 bases lay between the germline ends. The CDR3 contains 13 residues. CDR1 is LNHDA and CDR2 is SQIVND in the germline V gene (reference sequence). CDR3 amino acids: CASSRSRVETQYF. In DNA, the CDR3 is TGTGCCAGTAGTCGTTCGAGGGTTGAGACCCAGTACTTC.

CDR3 loop: CASSIGLAAYNEQFF. The CDR3 region has the DNA TGCGCCAGCAGCATAGGACTAGCGGCCTACAATGAGCAGTTCTTC. The chain recombines TRBV5-1 with TRBJ2-1; 10 bases agree with TRBD2. Per the germline V gene, CDR1 is SGHRS and CDR2 is YFSETQ. The V and J ends lost 4 bases and 2 bases, in that order; junction bases with no gene match: 3. This CDR3 spans 15 amino acids.

This chain joins TRBV6-4 and TRBJ2-2; the D gene is possibly TRBD2 (6 bases). This CDR3 comprises 15 residues. Trimming pared 6 bases from V and 1 base from J, leaving 12 bases between. Germline V gene data show CDR1 as MRHNA and CDR2 as SNTAGT. CDR3 coding DNA: TGTGCCAGCAGCCCCGGGACTTGGAACACCGGGGAGCTGTTTTTT. Its translation is CASSPGTWNTGELFF.

The genes are TRBV6-6 and TRBJ2-1; maybe TRBD1 (6 bases). V lost 5 bases, J lost 1 base, and 9 bases lay in between. The CDR3 sequence is 14 residues long. In germline, CDR1 is MNHNY, CDR2 SVGAGI (reference sequence). The CDR3: CASSKQGSYNEQFF. For the CDR3, the DNA is TGTGCCAGCAGTAAACAGGGTTCCTACAATGAGCAGTTCTTC.

The V call is TRBV3-1 (or the pseudogene TRBV3-2), the J call TRBJ1-1; D perhaps matches TRBD1 (5 bases). Germline CDR1 and CDR2: LGHDT and YNNKEL (reference sequence). CDR3 length: 14 residues. Between the trimmed V and J ends, which lost 2 bases and 1 base, there was a span of 8 bases. As DNA, the CDR3 is TGTGCCAGCAGCCAAAGACAGAAGAACACTGAAGCTTTCTTT. This sequence encodes CASSQRQKNTEAFF.

This chain uses TRBV29-1 with TRBJ2-7, with no clear D. The CDR3 is made up of 13 amino acids. From germline, CDR1 is SQVTM and CDR2 ANQGSEA. The V end lost 3 bases, the J end lost 3 bases, and 12 bases lay between the germline ends. The CDR3 DNA is TGCAGCGTTGAGGCCTCATCGGGCTACGAGCAGTACTTC. It encodes CSVEASSGYEQYF.

The genes are TRBV29-1 and TRBJ2-5; D gene ambiguous. Trimming took 4 bases from V and 4 from J, leaving 13 bases between them. The CDR3 is 13 residues long. Germline lookup yields CDR1 SQVTM and CDR2 ANQGSEA. CDR3 nucleotide sequence: TGCAGCGTTGTCGTAAGCGCAAGAGAGACCCAGTACTTC. Its protein is CSVVVSARETQYF. Full variable domain (remainder filled in from reference TRBV29-1 and TRBJ2-5): SAVISQKPSRDICQRGTSLTIQCQVDSQVTMMFWYRQQPGQSLTLIATANQGSEATYESGFVIDKFPISRPNLTFSTLTVSNMSPEDSSIYLCSVVVSARETQYFGPGTRLLVL.

The chain is built from TRBV6-1 and TRBJ1-5, with 7 bases aligning to TRBD1. V was pared by 8 bases and J by 7 bases, with 17 bases of the junction left unmatched. This CDR3 is built from 16 residues. Looked up from germline, CDR1 is MNHNS and CDR2 is SASEGT. The CDR3 DNA is TGTGCCAGCGGTAAAGGACAGGCCCGGCGTACCCAGCCCCAGCATTTT. It translates to CASGKGQARRTQPQHF.

The chain carries TRBV7-9 and TRBJ1-1, with D unresolved. Germline V lookup: CDR1 SEHNR, CDR2 FQNEAQ (reference sequence). V was shortened by 6 bases and J by 1 base, with 9 bases between the two germline ends. The CDR3 consists of 13 residues. CDR3 sequence reads: CASSFPQNTEAFF. CDR3 bases: TGTGCCAGCAGTTTTCCACAGAACACTGAAGCTTTCTTT.